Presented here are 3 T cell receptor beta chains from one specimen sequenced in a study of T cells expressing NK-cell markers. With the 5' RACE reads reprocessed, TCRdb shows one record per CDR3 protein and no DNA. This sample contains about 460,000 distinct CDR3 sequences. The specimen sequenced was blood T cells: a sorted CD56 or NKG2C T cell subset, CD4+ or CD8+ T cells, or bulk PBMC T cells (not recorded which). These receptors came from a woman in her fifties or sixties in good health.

The CDR3 is CASGRNYNEQFF. The V call is TRBV2, the J call TRBJ2-1; the D gene TCRdb calls, TRBD1, cannot be checked with no DNA. CDR1 and CDR2 from the germline V gene are SNHLY and FYNNEI. CDR3 size: 12 residues.

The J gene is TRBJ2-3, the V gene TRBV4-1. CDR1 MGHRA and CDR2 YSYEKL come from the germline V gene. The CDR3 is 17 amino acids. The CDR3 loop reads CASSQDFGLWGTDTQYF.

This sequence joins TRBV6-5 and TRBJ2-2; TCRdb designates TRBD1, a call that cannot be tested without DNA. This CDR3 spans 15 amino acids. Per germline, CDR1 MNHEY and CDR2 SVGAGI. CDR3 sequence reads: CASSWGGVNTGELFF.